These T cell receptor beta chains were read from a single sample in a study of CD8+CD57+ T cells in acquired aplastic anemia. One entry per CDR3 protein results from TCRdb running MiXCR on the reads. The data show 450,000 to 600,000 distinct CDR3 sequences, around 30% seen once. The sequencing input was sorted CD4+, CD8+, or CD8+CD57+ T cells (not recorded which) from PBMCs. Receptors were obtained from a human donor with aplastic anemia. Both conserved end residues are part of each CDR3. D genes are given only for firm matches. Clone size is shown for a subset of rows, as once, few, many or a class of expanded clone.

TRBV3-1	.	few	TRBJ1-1	CASSQVETAAEAFF	TGTGCCAGCAGCCAAGTTGAGACAGCGGCTGAAGCTTTCTTT
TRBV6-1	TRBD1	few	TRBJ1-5	CASSVTGDQPQHF	TGTGCCAGCAGTGTGACAGGGGATCAGCCCCAGCATTTT
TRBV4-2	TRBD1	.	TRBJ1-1	CASYTGDRVGSSTEAFF	TGTGCCAGCTACACTGGGGACAGGGTCGGTAGTAGCACTGAAGCTTTCTTT
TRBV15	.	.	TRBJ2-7	CATSRGPDPYEQYF	TGTGCCACCAGCAGAGGCCCGGACCCCTACGAGCAGTACTTC
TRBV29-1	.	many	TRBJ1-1	CSVEFAGVNTEAFF	TGCAGCGTTGAATTCGCAGGAGTGAACACTGAAGCTTTCTTT
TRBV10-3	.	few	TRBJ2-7	CASSYEGQGFYEQYF	TGTGCCAGCAGTTATGAGGGCCAGGGTTTCTACGAGCAGTACTTC
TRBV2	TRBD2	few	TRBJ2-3	CASSLIAGAIDTQYF	TGTGCCAGCAGCTTAATAGCGGGGGCGATAGATACGCAGTATTTT
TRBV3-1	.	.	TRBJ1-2	CASSPQINYGYTF	TGTGCCAGCAGCCCACAGATAAACTATGGCTACACCTTC
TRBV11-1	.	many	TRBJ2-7	CASSLVDSAEQYF	TGTGCCAGCAGCTTGGTTGACTCCGCCGAGCAGTACTTC
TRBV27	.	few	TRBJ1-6	CASSLASENSPLHF	TGTGCCAGCAGTTTAGCGTCCGAGAATTCACCCCTCCACTTT
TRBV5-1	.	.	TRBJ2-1	CASSLAGTGNNEQFF	TGCGCCAGCAGCTTGGCCGGGACCGGCAACAATGAGCAGTTCTTC
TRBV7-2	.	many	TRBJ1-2	CASSLATSYGYTF	TGTGCCAGCAGCTTAGCAACAAGCTATGGCTACACCTTC
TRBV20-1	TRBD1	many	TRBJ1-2	CSARTYRGRGDGYTF	TGCAGTGCTAGGACCTACAGGGGGCGAGGAGATGGCTACACCTTC
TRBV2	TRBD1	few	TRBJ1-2	CASSFYSSPGQANYGYTF	TGTGCCAGCAGTTTCTACTCCAGCCCGGGACAGGCGAACTATGGCTACACCTTC
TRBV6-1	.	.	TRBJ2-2	CASRNSAGELFF	TGTGCCAGCAGGAACAGCGCCGGGGAGCTGTTTTTT
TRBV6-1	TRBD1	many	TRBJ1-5	CASIRDRVDQPQHF	TGTGCCAGCATCCGGGACAGGGTCGATCAGCCCCAGCATTTT